This section outlines one T cell receptor beta chain sequence together with its context. As yet, its antigen is unknown. This sample stems from a study of T cell responses to AZD1222 COVID-19 vaccine. The length of the CDR3 is 17 residues. Trimming removed 2 bases from V and 8 bases from J, with 19 bases in between. CDR1 is SGHTA, CDR2 FQGNSA, per germline. Method: immunoSEQ multiplex PCR; TCRdb's copy keeps in-frame clones and lacks some. The sample shows 150,000 to 200,000 clones, 90% to 95% of them seen only once. Study-wide points: At 160-218 and 743-854, vaccine-associated CD4 TCRs were dominant, and they spanned spike. Donors in the cohort were predominantly white British and more often female, and clonal diversity was possibly underestimated. Among AZD1222 vaccinees, only six or seven were seropositive at baseline.

This specimen consisted of peripheral blood, obtained on day 0 of AZD1222 vaccination. This TCR came from an adult in good health. The chain recombines TRBV7-2 with TRBJ1-6, with no clear D. The CDR3 loop is CASSLPPIQLAYSPLHF. The DNA of the CDR3 is TGTGCCAGCAGCTTACCCCCAATCCAGTTAGCCTATTCACCCCTCCACTTT.